This is a list of T cell receptor beta chains from one sample in a study of regulatory T cells in long-lasting Graves disease. TCRdb processed the multiplex PCR reads anew with MiXCR; each CDR3 protein has one entry. The sample lists hundreds of thousands of distinct CDR3 sequences; around 20% were seen once. The sequences come from peripheral blood mononuclear cells (PBMCs), collected when the disease was refractory, from a patient treated with antithyroid drugs. These receptors were taken from a female donor with Graves disease. The CDR3 runs from the conserved cysteine through the conserved F or W. D genes are given only for firm matches. Clone sizes are given selectively: once, few, many, or a class where the clone is expanded.

. | TRBJ1-2 | many | TRBV28 | CASSPLGWGYTF | TGTGCCAGCAGCCCGTTGGGGTGGGGCTACACCTTC
TRBD1 | TRBJ1-1 | . | TRBV7-9 | CASSLNGGQGGISTEAFF | TGTGCCAGCAGCTTAAATGGGGGACAGGGAGGCATAAGCACTGAAGCTTTCTTT
. | TRBJ2-3 | . | TRBV12-3/TRBV12-4 | CASNRGLSTDTQYF | TGTGCCAGCAACCGGGGACTGAGCACAGATACGCAGTATTTT
. | TRBJ1-4 | . | TRBV5-1 | CASSLLGAERLFF | TGCGCCAGCAGCTTACTTGGGGCCGAAAGACTGTTTTTT
. | TRBJ2-7 | many | TRBV28 | CASKLEVASSYEQYF | TGTGCCAGCAAACTGGAGGTTGCTTCGAGCTACGAGCAGTACTTC
TRBD2 | TRBJ2-7 | . | TRBV9 | CASSPQRDSYEQYF | TGTGCCAGCAGCCCACAGCGGGACTCCTACGAGCAGTACTTC
. | TRBJ2-7 | many | TRBV12-3/TRBV12-4 | CASSFRRYEQYF | TGTGCCAGCAGTTTTCGACGTTACGAGCAGTACTTC
TRBD1 | TRBJ2-5 | few | TRBV9 | CASSDGTGAGETQYF | TGTGCCAGCAGCGACGGGACAGGGGCAGGGGAGACCCAGTACTTC
. | TRBJ1-3 | few | TRBV2 | CASRQISGNTIYF | TGTGCCAGCCGGCAGATCTCTGGAAACACCATATATTTT
TRBD2 | TRBJ2-2 | . | TRBV7-2 | CASSLRHSSGSTNSGELFF | TGTGCCAGCAGCTTACGACACTCTAGCGGGAGTACGAATTCCGGGGAGCTGTTTTTT
. | TRBJ2-2 | . | TRBV7-3 | CASSLGVGGLFF | TGTGCCAGCAGCTTAGGGGTCGGGGGGCTGTTTTTT